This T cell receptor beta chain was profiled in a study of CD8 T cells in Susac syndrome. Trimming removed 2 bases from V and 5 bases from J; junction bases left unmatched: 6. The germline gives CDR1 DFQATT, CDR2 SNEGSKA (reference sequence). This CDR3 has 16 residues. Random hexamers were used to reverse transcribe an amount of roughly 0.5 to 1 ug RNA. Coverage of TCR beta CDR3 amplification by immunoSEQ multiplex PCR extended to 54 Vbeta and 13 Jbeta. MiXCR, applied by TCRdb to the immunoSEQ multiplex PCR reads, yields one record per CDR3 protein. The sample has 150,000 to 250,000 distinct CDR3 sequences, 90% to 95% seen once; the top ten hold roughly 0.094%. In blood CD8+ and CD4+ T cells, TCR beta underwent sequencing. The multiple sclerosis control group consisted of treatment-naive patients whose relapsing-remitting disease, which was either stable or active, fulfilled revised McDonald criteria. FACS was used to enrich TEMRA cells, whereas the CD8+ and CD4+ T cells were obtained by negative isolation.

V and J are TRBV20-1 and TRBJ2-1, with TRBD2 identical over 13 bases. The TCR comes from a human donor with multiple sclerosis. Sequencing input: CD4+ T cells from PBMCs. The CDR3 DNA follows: TGCAGTGCTAGACAGACTAGCGGGGGGCAGAACAATGAGCAGTTCTTC. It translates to CSARQTSGGQNNEQFF.